This T cell receptor beta chain was observed in a study of T-cell memory formation after mild COVID-19. Overall study context: The TCR clusters were mostly specific to one donor.

V lost 3 bases and J lost 4, with 17 bases in between. This CDR3 has 16 amino acids. TCRdb re-called the 5' RACE reads with MiXCR, one entry per CDR3 protein. The data show hundreds of thousands of distinct CDR3 sequences, 20% to 25% seen once. This sequence was found in an adult woman who had mild COVID-19 (a few samples of this study predate the infection). Cell type and time point are not known. V is TRBV12-3 or TRBV12-4 and J is TRBJ2-3, with D possibly matching TRBD1 (5 bases). The sequencing sample was made of PBMCs or a T cell subset sorted from them (not recorded which). CDR3 in DNA: TGTGCCAGCAGTTTCCGATCGGACACCCGCCCAGATACGCAGTATTTT. This translates into CASSFRSDTRPDTQYF.